Shown below are 21 T cell receptor beta chains from a single sample sequenced in a study of CD8 T cells in ankylosing spondylitis. TCRdb re-analysed the 5' RACE reads in MiXCR, keeping a single row per CDR3 protein. The sample has 380,000 or so distinct CDR3 sequences; about 20% are singletons. The sequenced material came from blood, either unsorted or a sorted T cell fraction (not recorded which). Receptors originate from a male donor with ankylosing spondylitis or in good health (not recorded which).

This clonotype was observed a handful of times. This chain connects TRBV12-3 or TRBV12-4 to TRBJ2-3; 13 bases line up with TRBD2. Trimming removed 6 bases from V and 7 bases from J; junction bases left unmatched: 13. This CDR3 is 17 amino acids long. The CDR3 loop is CASRLTSGGLHPYTQYF. The CDR3 nucleotides read TGTGCCAGCAGACTGACTAGCGGGGGGTTGCATCCTTATACGCAGTATTTT.

V gene TRBV30 combines with J gene TRBJ2-1, with D perhaps TRBD1 or TRBD2 (5 bases each). Germline V CDR1 and CDR2: GTSNPN, SVGIG (reference sequence). V lost 3 bases, J lost 2 bases, and 11 bases lay in between. The CDR3 has 14 residues. Here the CDR3 reads CAWREGTPYNEQFF. The CDR3 DNA reads as TGTGCCTGGAGAGAAGGGACCCCCTACAATGAGCAGTTCTTC.

This clonotype was observed at least ten times. This chain connects TRBV20-1 to TRBJ2-3; TRBD2 matches at 7 bases. Per germline, CDR1 DFQATT and CDR2 SNEGSKA (reference sequence). CDR3 size: 12 residues. The CDR3 loop reads CSIAGGTDTQYF. Here the CDR3 DNA reads TGCAGCATAGCGGGCGGCACAGATACGCAGTATTTT.

This clonotype occurred many times. The chain couples TRBV12-3 or TRBV12-4 to TRBJ2-2, with D tentatively TRBD1 or TRBD2 (5 bases each). With 5 bases removed from V and 1 base from J, the gap between germline ends came to 11 bases. There are 15 residues in the CDR3. This chain's CDR3 is CASSRGELNTGELFF. In nucleotides, the CDR3 is TGTGCCAGCAGTCGAGGGGAATTGAACACCGGGGAGCTGTTTTTT.

The genes are TRBV7-6 and TRBJ2-2, with TRBD2 matching over 12 bases. The trim removed 5 bases at V and 4 bases at J, leaving 8 bases unmatched. This CDR3 spans 17 amino acids. CDR1 and CDR2 from the germline V gene are SGHVS and FNYEAQ. CDR3 sequence (DNA): TGTGCCAGCAGCGCCAGACTAGCGGGGGAGGTCACCGGGGAGCTGTTTTTT. Translating it yields CASSARLAGEVTGELFF.

The CDR3 DNA is TGTGCCAGCAGTACCGGGACAGGGATCAATGAGCAGTTCTTC. This translates into CASSTGTGINEQFF. The chain couples TRBV12-3 or TRBV12-4 to TRBJ2-1; 9 bases match TRBD1. V gave up 5 bases and J gave up 6 bases; unmatched junction bases: 5. The CDR3 extends over 14 amino acids.

There are many counts of this clonotype. The rearrangement joins TRBV12-3 or TRBV12-4 to TRBJ2-7, with D maybe TRBD2 (5 bases). V was pared by 5 bases and J by 3 bases, with 8 bases between. The CDR3 runs to 12 residues. The CDR3 region is CASSTGNYEQYF. CDR3 coding DNA: TGTGCCAGCAGTACCGGGAACTACGAGCAGTACTTC.

This clonotype was detected a few times. The CDR3 nucleotides are TGTGCCAGCGGATCCGGACAGTCCCAAGAGACCCAGTACTTC. As protein: CASGSGQSQETQYF. The chain combines TRBV12-3 or TRBV12-4 with TRBJ2-5; TRBD1 is a possible D gene (6 bases). V was cut by 8 bases and J by 1 base, with 14 bases left in between. This CDR3 contains 14 residues.

V gene TRBV30 combines with J gene TRBJ1-1; TRBD1 might be the D (5 bases). The length of the CDR3 is 13 residues. V gave up 3 bases and J gave up 4 bases, with 12 bases separating them. Germline V gene lookup returns CDR1 GTSNPN and CDR2 SVGIG (reference sequence). The CDR3 sequence: CAWSDGGSTEAFF. The DNA for the CDR3 is TGTGCCTGGAGCGACGGGGGGTCCACTGAAGCTTTCTTT.

The chain uses TRBV4-1 and TRBJ2-7, with D uncertain. Germline V gene data show CDR1 as MGHRA and CDR2 as YSYEKL. The CDR3 runs to 15 residues. Trimming removed 2 bases at V and 0 bases at J, with 11 bases between. CDR3 loop: CASSQLVQSSYEQYF. CDR3 coding DNA: TGCGCCAGCAGCCAACTGGTTCAAAGCTCCTACGAGCAGTACTTC.

This clonotype was counted only a few times. V usage is TRBV28 and J usage is TRBJ1-1; 8 bases are shared with TRBD1. V shed 1 base and J 11 bases; nucleotides not matched to a gene: 6. The CDR3 length is 13 residues. Germline V gives CDR1 MDHEN, CDR2 SYDVKM. The CDR3 reads CASSLYRGQAAFF. In DNA, the CDR3 is TGTGCCAGCAGTTTATACCGGGGACAGGCGGCTTTCTTT.

This clonotype has a handful of counts. This rearrangement joins TRBV7-2 to TRBJ2-7, with D unresolved. Deletions cut 5 bases from V and 2 bases from J, with 7 bases between. Germline V gene sequence: CDR1 SGHTA, CDR2 FQGNSA. This CDR3 has 12 residues. CDR3 sequence: CASSHDTYEQYF. As DNA, the CDR3 is TGTGCCAGCAGCCATGATACCTACGAGCAGTACTTC.

The V call is TRBV9, the J call TRBJ1-5; D is perhaps TRBD1 (5 bases). The CDR3 has 15 amino acids. The germline V gene has CDR1 SGDLS and CDR2 YYNGEE. V was trimmed by 1 base and J by 0 bases, leaving 8 bases between them. CDR3: CASSVTGGSNQPQHF. The DNA for the CDR3 is TGTGCCAGCAGCGTAACAGGCGGTAGCAATCAGCCCCAGCATTTT.

The rearrangement links TRBV3-1 to TRBJ2-6; D uncertain. CDR3 length equals 17 residues. Trimming removed 3 bases at V and 0 bases at J, with 12 bases between. Germline V CDR1 and CDR2: LGHDT, YNNKEL (reference sequence). CDR3 DNA sequence: TGTGCCAGCAGCCAGGCGACTTCCAACTCTGGGGCCAACGTCCTGACTTTC. As protein: CASSQATSNSGANVLTF.

The chain employs TRBV28 and TRBJ2-3; 8 bases map to TRBD2. This CDR3 comprises 17 residues. Germline V gene sequence: CDR1 MDHEN, CDR2 SYDVKM. J was trimmed by 0 bases and V by 3 bases; bases with no gene match: 8. The CDR3 DNA sequence: TGTGCCAGCAGTTTCCCCGGGACTAGGCCTAGCACAGATACGCAGTATTTT. This sequence encodes CASSFPGTRPSTDTQYF.

This chain links TRBV4-1 with TRBJ2-7; D is unclear. The V end was cut by 0 bases, the J end by 3 bases, with 12 bases between. Germline CDR1 is MGHRA and CDR2 is YSYEKL. The CDR3 consists of 15 residues. CDR3 nucleotides: TGCGCCAGCAGCCAAGACCCCGGGTCGGGCTACGAGCAGTACTTC. It is translated as CASSQDPGSGYEQYF.

The V gene is TRBV28, the J gene TRBJ1-1; D unresolved. V lost 7 bases and J lost 3, with 9 bases in between. CDR3 length: 12 amino acids. Germline V CDR1 and CDR2: MDHEN, SYDVKM. CDR3 nucleotides: TGTGCCAGCAATAACCCAGACACTGAAGCTTTCTTT. Protein sequence: CASNNPDTEAFF.

In this sample, this clonotype turned up once. The rearrangement links TRBV7-6 to TRBJ2-5, with 13 bases that match TRBD2. The germline V gene encodes CDR1 SGHVS and CDR2 FNYEAQ. The CDR3 runs 19 residues. With V trimmed by 4 bases and J by 1 base, 12 bases remained unmatched. The CDR3 spells CASSSQGLAGTHLQETQYF. CDR3 in DNA: TGTGCCAGCAGCTCCCAGGGACTAGCGGGGACCCACCTCCAAGAGACCCAGTACTTC.

The chain has TRBV2 and TRBJ2-1; 9 nucleotides align to TRBD2. After removal of 0 bases from V and 7 bases from J, the junction contained 10 bases not matched to a gene. The CDR3 runs to 17 residues. Per germline, CDR1 SNHLY and CDR2 FYNNEI. As DNA, the CDR3 is TGTGCCAGCAGTGAAGCGCTTGGTCTAGCGGGGTTTAATGAGCAGTTCTTC. Amino acids: CASSEALGLAGFNEQFF.

This clonotype was recorded a few times. The chain uses TRBV7-2 and TRBJ1-1; no firm D call. With 3 bases removed from V and 4 bases from J, the gap between germline ends came to 9 bases. Germline CDR1 is SGHTA and CDR2 is FQGNSA. The CDR3 runs 13 residues. In DNA, the CDR3 is TGTGCCAGCAGCTTCGGAGGAGTCACTGAAGCTTTCTTT. Amino acid sequence: CASSFGGVTEAFF.

The rearrangement uses TRBV27 and TRBJ2-7, with D possibly matching TRBD2 (5 bases). The CDR3 consists of 13 residues. Germline lookup yields CDR1 MNHEY and CDR2 SMNVEV (reference sequence). Trimming cost V 6 bases and J 5 bases, with 14 bases left between them. Written as DNA, the CDR3 is TGTGCCAGCAGCCGACGAGGGAGTGACGAGCAGTACTTC. Translating gives CASSRRGSDEQYF.